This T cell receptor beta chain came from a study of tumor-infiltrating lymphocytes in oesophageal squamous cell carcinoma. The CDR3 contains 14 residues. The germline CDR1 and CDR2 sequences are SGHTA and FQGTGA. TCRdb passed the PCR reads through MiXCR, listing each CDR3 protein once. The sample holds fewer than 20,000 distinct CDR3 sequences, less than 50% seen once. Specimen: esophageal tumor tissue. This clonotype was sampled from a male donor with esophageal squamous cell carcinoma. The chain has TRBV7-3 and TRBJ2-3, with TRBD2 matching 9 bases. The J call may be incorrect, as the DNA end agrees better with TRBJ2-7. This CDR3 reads CASSPMAGGDTQYF. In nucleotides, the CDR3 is TGTGCCAGCAGCCCCATGGCGGGGGGGGATACGCAGTACTTC.